This T cell receptor beta chain was sequenced for a study of post-analysis software for immune sequencing data. General observations from the study: Strong co-clustering by F measure was evident for samples that had been prepared in the same batch. Compared with controls, patients showed significantly lower normalized Chao1 diversity.

cDNA libraries of TCR beta carried unique molecular identifiers. Yield was some 500,000 cDNA molecules from approximately 0.91 to 9.4 million T cells. TCRdb reprocessed the PCR reads with MiXCR, giving one entry per CDR3 protein. Seen here are approximately 770,000 distinct CDR3 sequences, just over 45% observed once, and the top ten hold approximately 5%. As to this clonotype: Antigen specificity is unknown.

Sequenced: blood. The receptor was derived from a girl between 10 and 17 years old with multiple sclerosis.

For the CDR3, the DNA is TGCAGTGCTAGAGACCTGTCTAGCGCCTTCACAGATACGCAGTATTTT. Its protein is CSARDLSSAFTDTQYF. The V and J genes are TRBV20-1 and TRBJ2-3, with D possibly being TRBD2 (6 bases). CDR3 length equals 16 residues. Germline V gene data show CDR1 as DFQATT and CDR2 as SNEGSKA (reference sequence). V was trimmed by 0 bases and J by 2 bases, leaving 15 bases between them.